This record concerns one TCR beta chain sequence. Its antigen is still unknown. Trimming shortened V by 5 bases and J by 0 bases, and 20 bases separated the two germline ends. This CDR3 contains 17 residues. CDR1 SEHNR and CDR2 FQNEAQ come from the germline V gene (reference sequence). The study ran its PCR with 60 Vbeta and 13 Jbeta primers. Data came from immunoSEQ multiplex PCR; TCRdb stores just in-frame clones and leaves some out. The table has roughly 170,000 clones, approximately 80% seen once. This specimen belongs to a study of cytomegalovirus exposure and HLA in healthy donors. Study outcomes and limitations: A later analysis revealed that TCR association rates differed between HLA loci, peaking at DRB1 and bottoming out at HLA-C. Prior analysis indicated that the majority of TCR beta V segments exhibited productivity approximately 87% or approximately 30% of the time.

The source is a girl aged 2 to 9 in good health and CMV-seropositive. Material: PBMCs. The V gene is TRBV7-9, the J gene TRBJ2-7, with D tentatively TRBD1 (5 bases). The CDR3 nucleotides are TGTGCCAGCAGCGGAAACCAGGGCCAGCTGAGCTCCTACGAGCAGTACTTC. It translates to CASSGNQGQLSSYEQYF.